This T cell receptor (beta chain) was retrieved from a study of cytomegalovirus exposure and HLA in healthy donors. As regards this clone: The antigen remains unidentified.

Looked up from germline, CDR1 is SGHRS and CDR2 is YFSETQ. The CDR3 loop spans 11 amino acids. Trimming shortened V by 3 bases and J by 13 bases, and 13 bases separated the two germline ends. Primers for the PCR totalled 60 Vbeta and 13 Jbeta. Methods used by the authors: A follow-up analysis tallied about 80 million unique TCR beta chains, 8.5 million to 14 million shared. Assay used: immunoSEQ multiplex PCR; TCRdb lists only in-frame clones, some missing. V and J calls and clone size come straight from that table; D and trimming were deduced from the DNA. The sample consists of approximately 100,000 clones, roughly 75% of them appearing once. Study-level findings and limits: Later analysis demonstrated an association between a missense DCLRE1C variant and TCR beta V- and J-gene trimming. Another analysis was done later, and it associated 16,951 TCR beta sequences with HLA alleles at 0.05 false discovery rate. Cytomegalovirus association was listed for around 170 TCR beta chains.

The chain couples TRBV5-1 to TRBJ1-2, with D possibly matching TRBD1 (5 bases). The sequenced material came from PBMCs. This TCR was recovered from a woman under 30 in good health and CMV-seropositive. CDR3 DNA sequence: TGCGCCAGCAGCTGGGGGGATTCTATCACCTTC. As protein: CASSWGDSITF.